The rows below give T cell receptor beta chains drawn from one sample of a study of blood T cell repertoires in COVID-19. TCRdb's table, derived via immunoSEQ multiplex PCR, lists solely in-frame clones and lacks some. The sample lists about 380,000 clones; roughly nine tenths were seen once. The sample consisted of PBMCs or T cells enriched from blood (not recorded which). These receptors were taken from a woman aged 25-40 years who had recovered from COVID-19. The CDR3 runs from the conserved cysteine through the conserved F or W. The D gene is left open where the match is weak. Some rows have no size entry. The others give once, few or many, or a class for an expanded clone.

clone_size	d_call	j_call	v_call	cdr3_aa	cdr3_nt
-	TRBD1	TRBJ1-4	TRBV9	CASNQQGATNEKLFF	TGTGCCAGCAACCAACAGGGGGCGACTAATGAAAAACTGTTTTTT
-	-	TRBJ1-3	TRBV18	CASSDTQGFGNTIYF	TGTGCCAGCTCAGACACACAGGGTTTTGGAAACACCATATATTTT
-	-	TRBJ1-2	TRBV7-9	CASSLVSGRVGYGYTF	TGTGCCAGCAGCTTAGTTAGCGGCAGGGTGGGCTATGGCTACACCTTC
-	-	TRBJ2-2	TRBV7-7	CASSLESSNTGELFF	TGTGCTAGCAGCTTAGAGAGCTCGAACACCGGGGAGCTGTTTTTT
once	TRBD2	TRBJ2-7	TRBV19	CASSLSGRGHEQYF	TGTGCCAGTAGCCTAAGCGGGAGGGGCCACGAGCAGTACTTC
-	TRBD1	TRBJ1-1	TRBV11-3	CASSDGQGEAFF	TGTGCCAGCAGCGACGGACAGGGAGAAGCTTTCTTT
-	TRBD2	TRBJ2-1	TRBV5-1	CASSLGLAENNEQFF	TGCGCCAGCAGCTTGGGACTAGCGGAGAACAATGAGCAGTTCTTC
-	TRBD1	TRBJ1-4	TRBV7-9	CASGTGQGLGNEKLFF	TGTGCCAGCGGCACGGGACAGGGGTTAGGTAATGAAAAACTGTTTTTT
-	-	TRBJ2-1	TRBV27	CASSLSYRDLTQFF	TGTGCCAGCAGTTTATCGTATCGGGACTTAACCCAGTTCTTC
-	-	TRBJ2-1	TRBV7-8	CASSSGEAAGNEQFF	TGTGCCAGCAGCTCCGGGGAGGCGGCGGGCAATGAGCAGTTCTTC
-	-	TRBJ2-7	TRBV10-3	CAISESTASSYEQYF	TGTGCCATCAGTGAGTCAACAGCAAGCTCCTACGAGCAGTACTTC
-	-	TRBJ2-7	TRBV11-2	CASSRIQGYRSYEQYF	TGTGCCAGCAGCCGGATACAGGGTTATAGGTCCTACGAGCAGTACTTC
-	-	TRBJ2-5	TRBV4-2	CASSQTPLGQQETQYF	TGTGCCAGCAGCCAGACCCCCTTGGGACAACAAGAGACCCAGTACTTC
few	TRBD2	TRBJ2-7	TRBV3-1/TRBV3-2	CASSPTASGGYEQYF	TGTGCCAGCAGCCCGACCGCTAGCGGGGGTTACGAGCAGTACTTC
-	-	TRBJ2-2	TRBV12-3/TRBV12-4	CASSFYAGELFF	TGTGCCAGCAGTTTTTATGCCGGGGAGCTGTTTTTT
-	TRBD1	TRBJ1-1	TRBV19	CASGRDRAFF	TGTGCCAGCGGACGGGACAGAGCTTTCTTT
-	-	TRBJ2-5	TRBV18	CASSALAGETQYF	TGTGCCAGCTCAGCTCTAGCTGGGGAGACCCAGTACTTC